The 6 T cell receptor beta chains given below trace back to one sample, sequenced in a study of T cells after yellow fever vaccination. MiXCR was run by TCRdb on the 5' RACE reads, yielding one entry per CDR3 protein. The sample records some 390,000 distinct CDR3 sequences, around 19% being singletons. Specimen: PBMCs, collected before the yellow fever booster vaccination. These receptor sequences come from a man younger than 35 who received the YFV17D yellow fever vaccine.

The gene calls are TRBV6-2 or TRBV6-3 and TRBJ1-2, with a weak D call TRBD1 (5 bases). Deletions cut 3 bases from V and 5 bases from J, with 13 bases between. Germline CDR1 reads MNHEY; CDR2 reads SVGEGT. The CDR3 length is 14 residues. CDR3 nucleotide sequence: TGTGCCAGCAGTTATCCCGGACAAGCTTATGGCTACACCTTC. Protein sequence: CASSYPGQAYGYTF.

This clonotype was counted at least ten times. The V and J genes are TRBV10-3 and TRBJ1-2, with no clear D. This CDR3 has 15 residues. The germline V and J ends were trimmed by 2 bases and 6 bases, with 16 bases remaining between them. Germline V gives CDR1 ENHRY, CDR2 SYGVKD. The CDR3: CAISEPAGVSDGYTF. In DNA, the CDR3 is TGTGCCATCAGTGAGCCGGCCGGGGTGTCGGATGGCTACACCTTC.

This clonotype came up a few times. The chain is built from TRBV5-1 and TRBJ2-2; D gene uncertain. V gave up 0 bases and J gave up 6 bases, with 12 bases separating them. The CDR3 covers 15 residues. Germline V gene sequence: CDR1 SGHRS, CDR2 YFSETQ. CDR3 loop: CASSLDRVLAGELFF. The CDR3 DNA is TGCGCCAGCAGCTTGGATCGGGTTTTGGCCGGGGAGCTGTTTTTT.

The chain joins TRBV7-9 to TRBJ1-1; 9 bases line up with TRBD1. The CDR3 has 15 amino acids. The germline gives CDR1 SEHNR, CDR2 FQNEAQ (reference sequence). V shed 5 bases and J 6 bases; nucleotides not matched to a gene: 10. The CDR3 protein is CASSHSQQGAAEAFF. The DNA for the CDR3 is TGTGCCAGCAGCCACTCACAACAGGGGGCCGCTGAAGCTTTCTTT. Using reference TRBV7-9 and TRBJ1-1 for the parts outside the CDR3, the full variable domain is DTGVSQNPRHKITKRGQNVTFRCDPISEHNRLYWYRQTLGQGPEFLTYFQNEAQLEKSRLLSDRFSAERPKGSFSTLEIQRTEQGDSAMYLCASSHSQQGAAEAFFGQGTRLTVV.

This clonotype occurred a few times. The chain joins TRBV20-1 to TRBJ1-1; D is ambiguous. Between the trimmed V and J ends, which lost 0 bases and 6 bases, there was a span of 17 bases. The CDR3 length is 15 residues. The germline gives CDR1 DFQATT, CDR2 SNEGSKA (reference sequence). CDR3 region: CSARDLRARDAEAFF. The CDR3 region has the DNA TGCAGTGCTAGAGACCTCCGGGCCCGTGACGCTGAAGCTTTCTTT.

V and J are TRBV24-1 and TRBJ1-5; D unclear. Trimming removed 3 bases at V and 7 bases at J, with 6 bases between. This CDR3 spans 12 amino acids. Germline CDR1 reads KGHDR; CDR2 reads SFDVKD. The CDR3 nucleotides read TGTGCCACCAGTGATACTGGCCAGCCCCAGCATTTT. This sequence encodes CATSDTGQPQHF.